This entry describes one TCR beta chain. This clonotype was detected many times. Its antigen is unknown. No much larger clone exists at a distance of one base, and base qualities are not known. The treatment or condition label of this sample denotes: live attenuated yellow fever vaccine strain. At every blood-draw timepoint, two biological replicates of bulk PBMCs were collected. PBMCs were isolated from peripheral blood using a standard Ficoll-Paque protocol. TriZol was used to extract RNA from bulk PBMCs, from CD4 and CD8 fractions, and from dextramer-positive and dextramer-negative fractions. The data were obtained in a study of T cells after yellow fever vaccination (dated by TCRdb to between 2018 and 2021). For the wider study: The SMART-Seq v4 Ultra Low Input RNA kit was used to prepare libraries from fractions with low cell numbers. Bulk TCR alpha and beta repertoires were sequenced longitudinally to track T-cell clones before and after primary and booster YFV17D yellow fever vaccination. Two healthy male donors made up the cohort, one aged 18 to 29 years and the other aged 30 to 40 years. Blood samples were taken at several timepoints before and after primary and secondary immunization, and bulk PBMC replicates and cell subsets were isolated.

TCRdb shows the sequencer as Illumina NovaSeq 6000. Synthesis of TCR cDNA relied on 5'RACE template switching, a step that introduced a universal primer site along with unique molecular identifiers. Priming of cDNA synthesis was performed from both the TCR alpha and TCR beta constant segments. Libraries were amplified in two PCR steps, with sample barcodes and sequencing adapters added in the second step. Sequencing of libraries was done on Illumina HiSeq 2500 (2x100 bp) or NovaSeq (2x150 bp). For the original study's pipeline: Reads were demultiplexed and collapsed into UMI consensus sequences with MIGEC, and V(D)J alignment was performed with MiXCR. Vaccine-responding clonotypes were identified with edgeR using replicate PBMC samples, with FDR below 0.01 and a log2 fold change above 5 up to day 15 being required. CD4 or CD8 identity was assigned to each bulk clonotype according to whether the clonotype was present at higher abundance in the sequenced CD4 repertoire or the sequenced CD8 repertoire. TCRdb took the public reads, trimmed them with fastp at Q25, ran MiXCR for clone calling and kept in-frame beta chains. Under each unique CDR3 protein, matching rows form one entry showing the most common genes and DNA. These V and J calls derive from TCRdb rather than the authors' analysis. Recorded for this sample are a few hundred thousand distinct CDR3 sequences; approximately 4% of them occurred a single time. The leading ten clones occupy around 25% of the sample.

Reading from cysteine to phenylalanine, the CDR3 counts 15 amino acids. Only CDR3 DNA is held: 45 bases, read in frame from base 1. CDR1 is given as ENHRY and CDR2 as SYGVKD, both from the germline V gene. At the junction V is shortened by 0 bases and J by 4 bases, with 9 bases in between. Overall study results and their limits: Because abundant contaminating clonotypes from the bulk population could be contained in FACS-sorted repertoires, computational filtering was required. A small fraction of clonotypes showed up in both the CD4 and CD8 compartments, probably as a result of convergent recombination. Because only a couple of donors were included in the study, the extent to which the findings can be generalized is limited. After the booster, most clones that had expanded after primary vaccination were detected again (roughly 95% of CD4 and around nine tenths of CD8), suggesting broad maintenance of memory. Compared with the primary T-cell response, the secondary T-cell response was faster but weaker, reaching its peak on day 5 rather than on day 15.

The sequence joins TRBV10-3 to TRBJ1-4, with no reliable assignment of the D segment. This sequence was found in a man between 18 and 35 years old who received the YFV17D yellow fever vaccine. Here the sequenced sample was PBMCs, taken 5 days after the yellow fever booster vaccination. The nucleotide sequence is given as TGTGCCATCAGTGAGTCAAGGCGGCTTAATGAAAAACTGTTTTTT. This translates into CAISESRRLNEKLFF.